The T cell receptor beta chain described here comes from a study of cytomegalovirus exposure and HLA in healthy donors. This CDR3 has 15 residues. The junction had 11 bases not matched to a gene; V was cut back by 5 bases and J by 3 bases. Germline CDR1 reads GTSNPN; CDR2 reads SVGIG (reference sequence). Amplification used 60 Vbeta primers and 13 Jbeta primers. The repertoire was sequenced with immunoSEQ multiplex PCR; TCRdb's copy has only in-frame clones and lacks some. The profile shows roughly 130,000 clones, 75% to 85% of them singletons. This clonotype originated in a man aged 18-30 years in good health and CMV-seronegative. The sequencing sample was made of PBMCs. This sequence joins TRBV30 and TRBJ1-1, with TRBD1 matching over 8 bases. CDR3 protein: CAWAGGGFPYTEAFF. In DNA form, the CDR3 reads TGTGCCTGGGCAGGGGGCGGCTTCCCTTACACTGAAGCTTTCTTT.